This T cell receptor (beta chain) comes out of a study of CD8 T cells in ankylosing spondylitis. One entry per CDR3 protein results from TCRdb running MiXCR on the 5' RACE reads. The sample includes some 140,000 distinct CDR3 sequences, roughly 8.3% seen only once; the top ten take 7.3%. Study-wide points: Reports of some motif variants in reactive arthritis synovial fluid and blood predate this one.

This clonotype was counted many times. Its antigen is not known. The junction had 10 bases not matched to a gene; V was cut back by 5 bases and J by 5 bases. The CDR3 length is 15 residues. Input material: synovial fluid, either unsorted or a sorted T cell fraction (not recorded which). V gene TRBV12-3 or TRBV12-4 combines with J gene TRBJ2-7; 9 bases are shared with TRBD1. This clonotype was obtained from a male donor with ankylosing spondylitis. This CDR3 reads CASSGWTGVGDEQYF. CDR3 bases: TGTGCCAGCAGTGGATGGACAGGGGTTGGGGACGAGCAGTACTTC.